This TCR beta chain was captured by sequencing in a study of T cell changes during pregnancy in multiple sclerosis. V lost 1 base to trimming and J lost 3 bases, with 15 bases between them. The CDR3 is 16 amino acids. From germline, CDR1 is SGHRS and CDR2 YFSETQ. Here immunoSEQ multiplex PCR was the method, and the copy in TCRdb shows in-frame clones only, minus some. The sample includes 35,000 to 45,000 clones, about 92% of them seen just once. The J gene is TRBJ2-3, the V gene TRBV5-1; weak D call: TRBD2 (6 bases). Material: peripheral blood, obtained before pregnancy. The receptor was derived from a female donor with multiple sclerosis, enrolled in a pregnancy study. CDR3 protein: CASSLYGGSRTDTQYF. The CDR3 nucleotides are TGCGCCAGCAGCTTGTATGGGGGGAGTAGGACAGATACGCAGTATTTT.